The source of this T cell receptor (beta chain) is a study of shared clonotypes between healthy human individuals. Broader study findings: Clonotypes shared by all four donors outscored non-shared clonotypes in generation probability.

Using immunoSEQ multiplex PCR, the repertoire was profiled, and TCRdb retains in-frame clones only, with some absent. The sample yields some 680,000 clones, about three quarters seen once. Worth noting for this clone: Its antigen is still unknown.

The CDR3 totals 14 residues. Germline lookup yields CDR1 LNHDA and CDR2 SQIVND (reference sequence). Trimming at V came to 8 bases and at J to 5 bases, leaving 9 bases not matched to a gene. Specimen: memory CD4+ T cells sorted from blood. Subset given: CD45RA-negative fraction. V usage is TRBV19 and J usage is TRBJ1-1; 9 bases are a match to TRBD1. The source is a woman in her 30s in good health. The CDR3 DNA reads as TGTGCCAGTTCTCCGACAGGGGGGGTTACTGAAGCTTTCTTT. This codes for CASSPTGGVTEAFF.